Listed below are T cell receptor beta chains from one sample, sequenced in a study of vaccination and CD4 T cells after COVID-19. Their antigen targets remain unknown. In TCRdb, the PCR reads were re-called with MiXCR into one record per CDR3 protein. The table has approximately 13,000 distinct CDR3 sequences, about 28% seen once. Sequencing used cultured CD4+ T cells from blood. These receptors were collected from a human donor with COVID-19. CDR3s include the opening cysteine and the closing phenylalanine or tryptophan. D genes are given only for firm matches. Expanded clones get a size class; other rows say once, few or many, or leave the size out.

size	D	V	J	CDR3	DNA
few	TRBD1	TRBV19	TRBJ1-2	CASSRRDRDYGYTF	TGTGCCAGTAGTAGGAGGGACAGGGACTATGGCTACACCTTC
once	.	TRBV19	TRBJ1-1	CASSPRGMSTEAFF	TGTGCCAGTAGTCCCCGGGGGATGAGCACTGAAGCTTTCTTT
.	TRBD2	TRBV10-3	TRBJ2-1	CAISESSGGTYNEQFF	TGTGCCATCAGTGAGTCTAGCGGGGGTACCTACAATGAGCAGTTCTTC
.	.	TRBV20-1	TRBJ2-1	CSAPRMGGYNEQFF	TGCAGTGCACCGAGAATGGGCGGCTACAATGAGCAGTTCTTC
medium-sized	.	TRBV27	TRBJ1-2	CASSAGSYGYTF	TGTGCCAGCAGTGCCGGGTCGTATGGCTACACCTTC
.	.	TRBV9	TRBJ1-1	CASSPRFLNTEAFF	TGTGCCAGCAGCCCCCGGTTCTTGAACACTGAAGCTTTCTTT
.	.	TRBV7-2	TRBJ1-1	CASSLEGNTEAFF	TGTGCCAGCAGCTTAGAGGGGAACACTGAAGCTTTCTTT
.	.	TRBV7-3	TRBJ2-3	CASSSRFADTQYF	TGTGCCAGCAGCTCCCGGTTTGCAGATACGCAGTATTTT
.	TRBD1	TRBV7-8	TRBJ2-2	CASGQGAGELFF	TGTGCCAGCGGACAGGGAGCGGGGGAGCTGTTTTTT
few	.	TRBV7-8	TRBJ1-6	CASSLAVSGVSSPLHF	TGTGCCAGCAGCTTAGCAGTGTCGGGGGTGAGTTCACCCCTCCACTTT
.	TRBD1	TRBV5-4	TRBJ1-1	CASQGQGGGMNTEAFF	TGTGCCAGCCAAGGACAGGGGGGAGGGATGAACACTGAAGCTTTCTTT
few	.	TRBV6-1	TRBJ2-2	CASSWDTGELFF	TGTGCCAGCAGCTGGGACACCGGGGAGCTGTTTTTT
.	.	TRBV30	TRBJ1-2	CAWSVPGGYTF	TGTGCCTGGAGTGTACCCGGTGGCTACACCTTC
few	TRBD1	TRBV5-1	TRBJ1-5	CASSPGTGGHQPQHF	TGCGCCAGCAGCCCCGGGACAGGGGGCCATCAGCCCCAGCATTTT
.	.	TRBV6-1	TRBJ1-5	CASSESWGEDQPQHF	TGTGCCAGCAGCGAAAGTTGGGGGGAGGATCAGCCCCAGCATTTT
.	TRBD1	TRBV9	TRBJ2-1	CASSVASGGRVNEQFF	TGTGCCAGCAGCGTAGCATCAGGGGGCCGTGTTAATGAGCAGTTCTTC
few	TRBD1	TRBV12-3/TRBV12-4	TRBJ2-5	CASRLTGGQETQYF	TGTGCCAGCAGGTTGACAGGGGGCCAAGAGACCCAGTACTTC
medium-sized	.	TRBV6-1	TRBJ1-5	CASSGDGRRPQHF	TGTGCCAGCAGTGGGGACGGACGGCGGCCCCAGCATTTT
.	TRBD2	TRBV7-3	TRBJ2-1	CASSSGLGPSTEQFF	TGTGCCAGCAGCTCGGGACTAGGGCCCTCGACGGAGCAGTTCTTC
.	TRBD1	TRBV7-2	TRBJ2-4	CASSLTGERAKNIQYF	TGTGCCAGCAGCTTAACAGGGGAGAGAGCCAAAAACATTCAGTACTTC
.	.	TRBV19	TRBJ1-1	CASSPDRPNTEAFF	TGTGCCAGTAGTCCCGATCGTCCGAACACTGAAGCTTTCTTT
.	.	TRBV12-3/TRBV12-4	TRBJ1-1	CASSWQLEAFF	TGTGCCAGCAGTTGGCAGCTTGAAGCTTTCTTT
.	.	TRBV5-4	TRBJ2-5	CASSLGGYYTQYF	TGTGCCAGCAGCTTGGGTGGCTACTACACCCAGTACTTC
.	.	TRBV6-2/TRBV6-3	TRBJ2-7	CASRSPRYEQYF	TGTGCCAGCAGGTCACCCCGCTACGAGCAGTACTTC
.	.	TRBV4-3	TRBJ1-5	CASSQGEDQPQHF	TGCGCCAGCAGCCAAGGTGAGGATCAGCCCCAGCATTTT
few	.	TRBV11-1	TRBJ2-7	CASSLDRPYEQYF	TGTGCCAGCAGCTTGGACAGACCCTACGAGCAGTACTTC
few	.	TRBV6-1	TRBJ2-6	CASTPLSGDGANVLTF	TGTGCCAGCACCCCCTTATCCGGGGACGGGGCCAACGTCCTGACTTTC
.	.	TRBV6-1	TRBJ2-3	CASRARGAQLTDTQYF	TGTGCCAGCAGAGCCCGGGGGGCCCAACTCACAGATACGCAGTATTTT
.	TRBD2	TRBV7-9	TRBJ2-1	CASSITSGGETEQFF	TGTGCCAGCAGCATCACTAGCGGGGGGGAGACTGAGCAGTTCTTC
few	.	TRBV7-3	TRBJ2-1	CASSLTGYNEQFF	TGTGCCAGCAGCTTAACCGGCTACAATGAGCAGTTCTTC
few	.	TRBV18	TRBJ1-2	CASSPADKVGSYGYTF	TGTGCCAGCTCACCAGCCGACAAGGTCGGATCTTATGGCTACACCTTC
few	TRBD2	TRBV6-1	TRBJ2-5	CASRPLAGGLTQYF	TGTGCCAGCAGGCCCCTAGCGGGGGGGCTGACCCAGTACTTC
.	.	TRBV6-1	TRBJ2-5	CASSGSRVGETQYF	TGTGCCAGCAGTGGAAGCAGGGTAGGAGAGACCCAGTACTTC
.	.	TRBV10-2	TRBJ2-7	CASRRGFSYEQYF	TGCGCCAGCAGGAGGGGTTTTTCCTACGAGCAGTACTTC
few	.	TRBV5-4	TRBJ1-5	CASSLGPTGDQPQHF	TGTGCCAGCAGCTTGGGACCAACGGGGGATCAGCCCCAGCATTTT
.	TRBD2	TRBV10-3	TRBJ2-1	CAIRGTSGGEEQFF	TGTGCCATCAGAGGGACTAGCGGGGGGGAGGAGCAGTTCTTC
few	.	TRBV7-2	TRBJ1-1	CASSLRPTGTEAFF	TGTGCCAGCAGCTTACGACCAACAGGTACTGAAGCTTTCTTT